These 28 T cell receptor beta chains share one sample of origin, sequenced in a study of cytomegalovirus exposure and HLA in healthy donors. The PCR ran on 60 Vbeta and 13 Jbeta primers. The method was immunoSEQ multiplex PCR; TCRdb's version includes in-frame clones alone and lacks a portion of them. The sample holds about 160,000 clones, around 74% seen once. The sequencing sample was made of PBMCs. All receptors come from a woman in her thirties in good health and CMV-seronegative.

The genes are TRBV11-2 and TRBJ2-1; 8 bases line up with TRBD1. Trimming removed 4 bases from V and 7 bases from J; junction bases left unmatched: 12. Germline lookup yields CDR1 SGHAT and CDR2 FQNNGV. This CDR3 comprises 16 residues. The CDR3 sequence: CASSSGQGFEWNEQFF. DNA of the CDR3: TGTGCCAGCAGCTCCGGACAGGGTTTCGAGTGGAATGAGCAGTTCTTC.

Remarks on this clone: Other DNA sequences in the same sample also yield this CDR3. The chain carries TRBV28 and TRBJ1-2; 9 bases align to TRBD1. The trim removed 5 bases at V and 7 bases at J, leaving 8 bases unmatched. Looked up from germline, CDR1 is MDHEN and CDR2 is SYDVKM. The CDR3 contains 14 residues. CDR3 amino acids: CASSEGQGYGGYTF. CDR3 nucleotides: TGTGCCAGCAGTGAGGGACAGGGTTACGGTGGCTACACCTTC.

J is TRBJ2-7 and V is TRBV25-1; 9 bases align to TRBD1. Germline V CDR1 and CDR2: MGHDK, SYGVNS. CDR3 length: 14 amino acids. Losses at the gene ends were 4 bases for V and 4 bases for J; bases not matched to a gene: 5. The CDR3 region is CASSGGTGSYEQYF. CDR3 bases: TGTGCCAGCAGTGGGGGGACAGGGAGTTACGAGCAGTACTTC.

The CDR3 DNA is TGTGCCAGCAGCTCCCGGGACAGATTCTACAATGAGCAGTTCTTC. Translated: CASSSRDRFYNEQFF. V usage is TRBV6-5 and J usage is TRBJ2-1; 7 positions agree with TRBD1. The V gene's germline CDR1 is MNHEY and CDR2 SVGAGI. With V trimmed by 6 bases and J by 3 bases, 8 bases remained unmatched. CDR3 size: 15 residues.

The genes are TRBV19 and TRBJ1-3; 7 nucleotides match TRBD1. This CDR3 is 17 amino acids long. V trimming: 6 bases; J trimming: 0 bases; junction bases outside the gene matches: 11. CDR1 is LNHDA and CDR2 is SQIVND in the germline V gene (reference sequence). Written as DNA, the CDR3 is TGTGCCAGTAGCCGAATAGAGGGGGCCTACTCTGGAAACACCATATATTTT. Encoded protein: CASSRIEGAYSGNTIYF. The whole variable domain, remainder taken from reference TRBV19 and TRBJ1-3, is DGGITQSPKYLFRKEGQNVTLSCEQNLNHDAMYWYRQDPGQGLRLIYYSQIVNDFQKGDIAEGYSVSREKKESFPLTVTSAQKNPTAFYLCASSRIEGAYSGNTIYFGEGSWLTVV.

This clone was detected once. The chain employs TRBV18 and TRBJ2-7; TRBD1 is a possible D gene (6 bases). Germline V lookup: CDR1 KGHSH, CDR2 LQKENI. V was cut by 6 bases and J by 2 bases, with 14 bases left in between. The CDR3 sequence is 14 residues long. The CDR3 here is CASSSDRPPYEQYF. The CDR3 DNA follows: TGTGCCAGCTCCTCCGACAGGCCGCCCTACGAGCAGTACTTC.

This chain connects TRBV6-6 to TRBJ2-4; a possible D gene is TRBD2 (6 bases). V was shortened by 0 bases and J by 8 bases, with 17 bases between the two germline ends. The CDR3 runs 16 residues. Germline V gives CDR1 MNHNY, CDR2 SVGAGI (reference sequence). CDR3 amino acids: CASSYSGGPPRDIQYF. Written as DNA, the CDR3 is TGTGCCAGCAGTTACTCGGGGGGACCCCCGAGGGACATTCAGTACTTC.

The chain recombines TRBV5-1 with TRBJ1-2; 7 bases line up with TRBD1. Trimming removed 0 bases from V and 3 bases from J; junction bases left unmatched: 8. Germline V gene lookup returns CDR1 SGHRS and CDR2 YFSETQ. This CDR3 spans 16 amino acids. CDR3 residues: CASSLAPDRSYYGYTF. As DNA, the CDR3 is TGCGCCAGCAGCTTGGCCCCGGACAGGAGCTACTATGGCTACACCTTC.

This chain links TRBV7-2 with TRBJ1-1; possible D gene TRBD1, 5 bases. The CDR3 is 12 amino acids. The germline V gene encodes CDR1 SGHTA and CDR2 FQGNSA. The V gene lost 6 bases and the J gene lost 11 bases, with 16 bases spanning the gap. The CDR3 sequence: CASSYRSPAAFF. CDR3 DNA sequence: TGTGCCAGCAGTTACAGGTCCCCGGCGGCTTTCTTT.

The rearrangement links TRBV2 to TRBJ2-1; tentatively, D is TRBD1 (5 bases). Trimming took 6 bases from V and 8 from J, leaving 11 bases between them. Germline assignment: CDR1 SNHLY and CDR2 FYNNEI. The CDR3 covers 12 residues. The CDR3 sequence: CASRQRGHEQFF. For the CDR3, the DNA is TGTGCCAGCAGGCAAAGGGGCCATGAGCAGTTCTTC.

CDR3 in amino acids: CASSYSTSRQRDTQYF. The CDR3 coding sequence is TGTGCCAGCAGTTACTCGACTAGCCGTCAGCGAGATACGCAGTATTTT. This chain links TRBV6-5 with TRBJ2-3; 7 bases map to TRBD2. The junction had 8 bases not matched to a gene; V was cut back by 0 bases and J by 5 bases. The germline gives CDR1 MNHEY, CDR2 SVGAGI. The CDR3 extends over 16 amino acids.

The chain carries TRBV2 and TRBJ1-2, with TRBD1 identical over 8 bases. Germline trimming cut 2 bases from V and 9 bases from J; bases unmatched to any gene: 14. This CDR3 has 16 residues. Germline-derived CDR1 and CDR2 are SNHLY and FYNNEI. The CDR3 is CASSEWGNTDRGRYTF. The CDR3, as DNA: TGTGCCAGCAGTGAATGGGGGAATACTGACAGGGGACGCTACACCTTC. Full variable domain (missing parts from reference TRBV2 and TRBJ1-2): EPEVTQTPSHQVTQMGQEVILRCVPISNHLYFYWYRQILGQKVEFLVSFYNNEISEKSEIFDDQFSVERPDGSNFTLKIRSTKLEDSAMYFCASSEWGNTDRGRYTFGSGTRLTVV.

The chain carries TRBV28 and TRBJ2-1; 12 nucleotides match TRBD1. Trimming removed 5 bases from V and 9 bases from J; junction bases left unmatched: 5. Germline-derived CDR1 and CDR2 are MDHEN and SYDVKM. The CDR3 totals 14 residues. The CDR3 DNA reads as TGTGCCAGCAGTCTGGGACAGGGGGCAGGTGAGCAGTTCTTC. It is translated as CASSLGQGAGEQFF. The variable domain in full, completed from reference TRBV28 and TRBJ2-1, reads DVKVTQSSRYLVKRTGEKVFLECVQDMDHENMFWYRQDPGLGLRLIYFSYDVKMKEKGDIPEGYSVSREKKERFSLILESASTNQTSMYLCASSLGQGAGEQFFGPGTRLTVL.

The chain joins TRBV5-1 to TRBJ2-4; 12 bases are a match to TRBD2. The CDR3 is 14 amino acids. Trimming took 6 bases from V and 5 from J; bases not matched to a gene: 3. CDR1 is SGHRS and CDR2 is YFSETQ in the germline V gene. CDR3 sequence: CASTRTSGENIQYF. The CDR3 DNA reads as TGCGCCAGCACCAGGACTAGCGGGGAAAACATTCAGTACTTC.

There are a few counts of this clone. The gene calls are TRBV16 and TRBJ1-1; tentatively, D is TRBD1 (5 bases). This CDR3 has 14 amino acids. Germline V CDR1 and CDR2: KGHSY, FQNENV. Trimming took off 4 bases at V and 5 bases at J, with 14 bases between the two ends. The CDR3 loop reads CASSLQGPLTEAFF. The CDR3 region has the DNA TGTGCCAGCAGCCTTCAGGGCCCCCTAACTGAAGCTTTCTTT.

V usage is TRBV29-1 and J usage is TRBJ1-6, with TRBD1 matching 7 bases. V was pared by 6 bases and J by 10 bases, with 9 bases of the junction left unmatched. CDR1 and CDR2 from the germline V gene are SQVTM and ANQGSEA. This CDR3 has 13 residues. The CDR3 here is CSVSQGRRSPLHF. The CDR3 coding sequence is TGCAGCGTGTCACAGGGGCGGCGGTCACCCCTCCACTTT.

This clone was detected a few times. The CDR3 reads CASSLGARKDTQYF. CDR3 DNA sequence: TGCGCCAGCAGCCTGGGGGCCCGGAAAGATACGCAGTATTTT. This chain connects TRBV5-1 to TRBJ2-3, with D perhaps matching TRBD1 (6 bases). Germline loops: CDR1 SGHRS, CDR2 YFSETQ. V was pared by 4 bases and J by 5 bases, with 14 bases between. The CDR3 runs to 14 residues.

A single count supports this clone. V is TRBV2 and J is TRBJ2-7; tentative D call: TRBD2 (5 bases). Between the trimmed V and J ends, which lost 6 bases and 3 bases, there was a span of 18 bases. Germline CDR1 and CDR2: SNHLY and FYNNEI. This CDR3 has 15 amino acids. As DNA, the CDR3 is TGTGCCAGCAGCGTCCCGGGGTCCCTCTACTACGAGCAGTACTTC. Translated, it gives CASSVPGSLYYEQYF. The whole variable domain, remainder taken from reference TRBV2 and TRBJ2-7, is EPEVTQTPSHQVTQMGQEVILRCVPISNHLYFYWYRQILGQKVEFLVSFYNNEISEKSEIFDDQFSVERPDGSNFTLKIRSTKLEDSAMYFCASSVPGSLYYEQYFGPGTRLTVT.

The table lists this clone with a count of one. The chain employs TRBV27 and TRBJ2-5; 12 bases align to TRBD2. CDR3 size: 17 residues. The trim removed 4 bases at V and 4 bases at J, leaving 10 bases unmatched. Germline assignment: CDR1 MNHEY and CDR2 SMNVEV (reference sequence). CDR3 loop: CASSYLRTSGVVETQYF. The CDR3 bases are TGTGCCAGCAGTTACCTTCGGACTAGCGGGGTTGTAGAGACCCAGTACTTC.

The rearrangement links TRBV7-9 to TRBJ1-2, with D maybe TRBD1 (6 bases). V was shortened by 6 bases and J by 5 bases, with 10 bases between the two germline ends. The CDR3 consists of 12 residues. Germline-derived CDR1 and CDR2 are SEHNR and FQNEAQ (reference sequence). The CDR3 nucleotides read TGTGCCAGCAGACAGGGCGCATATGGCTACACCTTC. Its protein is CASRQGAYGYTF. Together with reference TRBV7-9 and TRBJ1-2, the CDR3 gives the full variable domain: DTGVSQNPRHKITKRGQNVTFRCDPISEHNRLYWYRQTLGQGPEFLTYFQNEAQLEKSRLLSDRFSAERPKGSFSTLEIQRTEQGDSAMYLCASRQGAYGYTFGSGTRLTVV.

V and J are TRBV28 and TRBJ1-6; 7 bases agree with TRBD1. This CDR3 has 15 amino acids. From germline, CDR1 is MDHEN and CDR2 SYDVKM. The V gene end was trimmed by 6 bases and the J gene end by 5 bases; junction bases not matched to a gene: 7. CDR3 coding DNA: TGTGCCAGCAGCTTGGGACAGTCTAATAATTCACCCCTCCACTTT. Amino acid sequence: CASSLGQSNNSPLHF.

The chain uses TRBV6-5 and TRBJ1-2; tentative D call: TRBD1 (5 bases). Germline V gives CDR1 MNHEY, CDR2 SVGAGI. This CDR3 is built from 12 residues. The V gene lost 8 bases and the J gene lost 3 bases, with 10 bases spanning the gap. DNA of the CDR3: TGTGCCAGCGGGGCCTTGGACTATGGCTACACCTTC. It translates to CASGALDYGYTF.

DNA of the CDR3: TGTGCCAGTACCCCTACCGGGACAGGGAGTCAGCCCCAGCATTTT. This sequence encodes CASTPTGTGSQPQHF. The chain has TRBV19 and TRBJ1-5; 9 bases are a match to TRBD1. The CDR3 is made up of 15 amino acids. Germline loops: CDR1 LNHDA, CDR2 SQIVND (reference sequence). V dropped 7 bases and J dropped 6; count of bases not matched to a gene: 10.

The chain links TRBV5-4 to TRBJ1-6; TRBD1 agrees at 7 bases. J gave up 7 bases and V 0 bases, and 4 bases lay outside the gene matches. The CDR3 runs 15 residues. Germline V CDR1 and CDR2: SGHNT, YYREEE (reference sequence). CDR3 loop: CASSLAGTANSPLHF. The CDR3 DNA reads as TGTGCCAGCAGCTTGGCCGGGACAGCCAATTCACCCCTCCACTTT.

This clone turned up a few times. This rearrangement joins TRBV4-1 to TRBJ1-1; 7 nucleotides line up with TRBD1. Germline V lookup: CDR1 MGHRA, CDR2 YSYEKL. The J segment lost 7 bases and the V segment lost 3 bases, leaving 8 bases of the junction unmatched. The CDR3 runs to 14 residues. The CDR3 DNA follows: TGCGCCAGCAGCCATCCAGGGACAGCCCTTGAAGCTTTCTTT. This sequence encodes CASSHPGTALEAFF.

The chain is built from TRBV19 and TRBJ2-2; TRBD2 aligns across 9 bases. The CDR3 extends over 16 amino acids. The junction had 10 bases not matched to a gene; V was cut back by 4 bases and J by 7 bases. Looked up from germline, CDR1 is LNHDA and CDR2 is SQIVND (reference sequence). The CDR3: CASSTPQRGARGELFF. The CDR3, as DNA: TGTGCCAGTAGTACTCCCCAGCGGGGGGCCCGCGGGGAGCTGTTTTTT.

CDR3 region: CASSRRTGSNQPQHF. CDR3 coding DNA: TGTGCCAGCAGTCGTCGGACAGGCAGCAATCAGCCCCAGCATTTT. The genes are TRBV28 and TRBJ1-5, with TRBD1 matching over 7 bases. With V trimmed by 5 bases and J by 1 base, 5 bases remained unmatched. Germline V lookup: CDR1 MDHEN, CDR2 SYDVKM. The CDR3 is made up of 15 amino acids.

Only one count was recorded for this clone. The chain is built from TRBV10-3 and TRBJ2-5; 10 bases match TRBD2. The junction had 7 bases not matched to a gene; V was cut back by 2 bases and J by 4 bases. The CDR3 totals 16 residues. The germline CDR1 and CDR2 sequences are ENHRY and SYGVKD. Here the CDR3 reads CAISERASGGGETQYF. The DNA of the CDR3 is TGTGCCATCAGTGAGAGGGCTAGCGGGGGTGGAGAGACCCAGTACTTC.